This TCR beta chain was observed in a study of cytomegalovirus exposure and HLA in healthy donors. General study findings and limits: The authors confirmed in vitro that three CMV-associated chains were specific for CMV antigens.

The PCR used 60 Vbeta and 13 Jbeta primers. The method was immunoSEQ multiplex PCR; TCRdb's version includes in-frame clones alone and lacks a portion of them. The repertoire holds about 73,000 clones, over 70% seen once, with around 12% in the top ten. Of note for this clone: No antigen is known for it.

The receptor's source is an older man in good health and CMV-seronegative. The sequenced material came from PBMCs.

CDR3 bases: TGTGCCAGCAGCGGACAGTACAATGAGCAGTTCTTC. It yields the protein CASSGQYNEQFF. V is TRBV27 and J is TRBJ2-1, with D possibly being TRBD1 (6 bases). Deletions cut 6 bases from V and 4 bases from J, with 7 bases between. CDR1 and CDR2 from the germline V gene are MNHEY and SMNVEV (reference sequence). There are 12 residues in the CDR3.